The sequence of this T cell receptor beta chain was determined in a study of molecular identifiers for immune sequencing clone quantification. The CDR3 has 14 residues. Germline loops: CDR1 KGHDR, CDR2 SFDVKD. The germline V and J ends were trimmed by 4 bases and 0 bases, with 6 bases remaining between them. This clonotype was seen repeatedly, ten times or more. Its matching antigen is unknown. Study-wide findings and caveats: Naive cells had under 1% of molecules in clones above 20 RNA copies, effectors over 98%.

One entry per CDR3 protein results from TCRdb running MiXCR on the PCR reads. This table holds 490,000 or so distinct CDR3 sequences, roughly a fifth found once. This receptor was identified in a human donor in good health. Some libraries in this study had Jurkat cell RNA spiked in. The sample comprised naive CD8+ T cells from blood, with Jurkat cell RNA spiked in. Subset given: FACS-sorted CD8+CD4-CCR7+CD45RA+ naive T cells. The chain combines TRBV24-1 with TRBJ1-5; D gene uncertain. This CDR3 reads CATSEGDSNQPQHF. The CDR3 DNA reads TGTGCCACCAGTGAAGGAGATAGCAATCAGCCCCAGCATTTT.